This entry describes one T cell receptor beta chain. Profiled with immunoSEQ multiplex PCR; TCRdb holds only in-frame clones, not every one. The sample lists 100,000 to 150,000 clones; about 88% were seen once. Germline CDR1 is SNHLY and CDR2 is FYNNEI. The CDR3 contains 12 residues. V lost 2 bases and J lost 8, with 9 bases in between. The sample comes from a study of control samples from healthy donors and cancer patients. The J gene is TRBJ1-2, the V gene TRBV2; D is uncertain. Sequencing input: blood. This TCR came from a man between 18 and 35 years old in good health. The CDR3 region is CASSESSGGYTF. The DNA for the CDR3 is TGTGCCAGCAGTGAATCGTCCGGAGGCTACACCTTC.